This T cell receptor beta chain was observed in a study of blood T cells in healthy people across ages. Study-level findings and limits: Leaving the PBMCs unsorted stopped any conclusive comparison of naive versus antigen-experienced cells. In long-lived donors, naive CD4+ cell counts and diversity exceeded those of aged donors. There was a strong correlation between TCR beta diversity and naive T cell percentage.

A J-beta primer mix and a sample-barcoded 5' primer were used in a second PCR of about 7 to 12 cycles. Each CDR3 protein is one row after TCRdb ran MiXCR on the 5' RACE reads. The sample records 890,000 or so distinct CDR3 sequences, around two thirds being singletons. The germline V and J ends were trimmed by 5 bases and 5 bases, with 7 bases remaining between them. The CDR3 is 11 residues long. Concerning this clonotype: Its antigen is not known.

Source material: blood. The rearrangement uses TRBV12-3 or TRBV12-4 and TRBJ2-7; D unresolved. This clonotype was sampled from a man younger than 40 in good health. CDR3 coding DNA: TGTGCCAGCAGTGTCCGGGACGAGCAGTACTTC. Translation: CASSVRDEQYF.